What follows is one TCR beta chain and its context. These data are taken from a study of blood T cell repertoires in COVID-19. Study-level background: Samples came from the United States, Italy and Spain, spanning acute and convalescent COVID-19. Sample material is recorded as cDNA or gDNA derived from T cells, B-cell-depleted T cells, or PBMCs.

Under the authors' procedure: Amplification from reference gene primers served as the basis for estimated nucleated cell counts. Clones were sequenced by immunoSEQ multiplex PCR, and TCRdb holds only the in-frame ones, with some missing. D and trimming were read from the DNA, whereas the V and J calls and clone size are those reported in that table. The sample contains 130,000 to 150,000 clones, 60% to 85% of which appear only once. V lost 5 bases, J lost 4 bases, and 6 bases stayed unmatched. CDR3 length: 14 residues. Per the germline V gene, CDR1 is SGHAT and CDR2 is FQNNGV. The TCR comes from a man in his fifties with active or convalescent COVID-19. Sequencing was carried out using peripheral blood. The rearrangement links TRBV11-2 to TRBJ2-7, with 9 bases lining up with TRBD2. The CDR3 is CASSLAGGVYEQYF. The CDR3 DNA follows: TGTGCCAGCAGCCTGGCGGGAGGGGTTTACGAGCAGTACTTC.